This TCR beta chain was recorded in a study of T cells in tuberculosis. Trimming took off 2 bases at V and 6 bases at J, with 10 bases between the two ends. The germline CDR1 and CDR2 sequences are SGHAT and FQNNGV. The CDR3 extends over 13 amino acids. Time point given: new active TB diagnosis, blood taken before or within 7 days of starting treatment. Clones were read by immunoSEQ multiplex PCR, and TCRdb kept only the in-frame ones, dropping some. Of about 34,000 clones listed, 80% to 95% were seen once; the top ten hold over 9.5%. The sequenced sample was PBMCs, obtained at tuberculosis diagnosis. The chain has TRBV11-2 and TRBJ1-1; D call uncertain. This receptor was taken from an adult with tuberculosis. The DNA of the CDR3 is TGTGCCAGCAGCTTAATAGTAAGTGCTGAAGCTTTCTTT. Protein sequence: CASSLIVSAEAFF.